This T cell receptor beta chain was captured by sequencing in a study of blood T cells in healthy people across ages. Findings of the study overall: Diversity was higher, and naive CD4+ cells more numerous, in long-lived donors than in aged donors. Without sorted subsets, naive and antigen-experienced compartments could not be conclusively compared.

It was with a sample-barcoded 5' primer and a J-beta primer mix that a second PCR of roughly 7 to 12 cycles was run. Tags on each cDNA molecule came from a template-switch adaptor with 12 random nucleotides. In TCRdb, the 5' RACE reads were re-called with MiXCR into one record per CDR3 protein. The sample lists about 1.5 million distinct CDR3 sequences, approximately 43% seen once, with roughly 3.7% in the top ten. A note on this clonotype: What it binds is not known.

Each donor's blood draw was roughly 9.8 milliliters of peripheral blood. The TCR comes from a woman in her late teens or twenties in good health. What was sequenced was blood.

DNA for the CDR3: TGCAGTGCTAAAGCCCGGAGGGGGCCCACCGGGGAGCTGTTTTTT. Its translation is CSAKARRGPTGELFF. This chain uses TRBV20-1 with TRBJ2-2; TRBD1 might be the D (7 bases). The V end was cut by 4 bases, the J end by 4 bases, with 16 bases between. This CDR3 spans 15 amino acids. From germline, CDR1 is DFQATT and CDR2 SNEGSKA (reference sequence).